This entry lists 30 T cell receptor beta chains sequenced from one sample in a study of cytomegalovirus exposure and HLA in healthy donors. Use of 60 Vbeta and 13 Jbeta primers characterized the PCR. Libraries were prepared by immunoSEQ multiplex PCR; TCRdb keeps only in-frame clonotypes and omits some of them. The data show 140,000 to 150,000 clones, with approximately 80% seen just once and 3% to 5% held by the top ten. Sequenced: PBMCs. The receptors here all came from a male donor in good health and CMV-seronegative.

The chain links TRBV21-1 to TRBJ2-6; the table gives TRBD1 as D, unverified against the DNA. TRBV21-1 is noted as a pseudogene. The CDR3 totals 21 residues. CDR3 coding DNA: TGTGCCAGCAGCAAAGGGGGTCTAGGGACAGGTCTTGACTCTGGGGCCAACGTCCTGACTTTC. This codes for CASSKGGLGTGLDSGANVLTF.

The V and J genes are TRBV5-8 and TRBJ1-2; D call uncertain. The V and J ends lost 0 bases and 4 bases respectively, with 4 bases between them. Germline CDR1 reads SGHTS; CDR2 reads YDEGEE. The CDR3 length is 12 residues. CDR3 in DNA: TGTGCCAGCAGCTTGGGGCTCTATGGCTACACCTTC. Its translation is CASSLGLYGYTF.

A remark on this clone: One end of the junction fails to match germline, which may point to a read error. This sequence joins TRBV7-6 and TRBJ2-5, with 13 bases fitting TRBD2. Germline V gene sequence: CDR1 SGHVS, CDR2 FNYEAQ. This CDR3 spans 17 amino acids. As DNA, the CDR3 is TGTGCCAGCAGCGCACGCCGACTAGCGGGGGGCCAAGTGACCCAGTACTTC. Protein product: CASSARRLAGGQVTQYF.

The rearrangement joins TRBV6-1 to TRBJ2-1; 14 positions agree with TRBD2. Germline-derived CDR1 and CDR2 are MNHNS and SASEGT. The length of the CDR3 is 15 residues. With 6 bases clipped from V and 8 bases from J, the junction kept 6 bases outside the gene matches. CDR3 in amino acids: CASSQTSGGADEQFF. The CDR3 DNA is TGTGCCAGCAGCCAGACTAGCGGGGGGGCCGATGAGCAGTTCTTC.

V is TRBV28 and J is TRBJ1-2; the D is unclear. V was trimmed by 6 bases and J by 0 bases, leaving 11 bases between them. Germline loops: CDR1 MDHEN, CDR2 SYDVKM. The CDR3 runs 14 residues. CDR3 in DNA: TGTGCCAGCAGCCCCTCGGGAGCTAACTATGGCTACACCTTC. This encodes CASSPSGANYGYTF.

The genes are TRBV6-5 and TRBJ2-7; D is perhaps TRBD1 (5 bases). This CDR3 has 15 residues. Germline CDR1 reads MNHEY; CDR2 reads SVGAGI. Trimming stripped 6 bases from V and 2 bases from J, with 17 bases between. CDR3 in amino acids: CASSQGYRRTYEQYF. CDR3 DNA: TGTGCCAGCAGCCAAGGCTACAGGAGAACCTACGAGCAGTACTTC.

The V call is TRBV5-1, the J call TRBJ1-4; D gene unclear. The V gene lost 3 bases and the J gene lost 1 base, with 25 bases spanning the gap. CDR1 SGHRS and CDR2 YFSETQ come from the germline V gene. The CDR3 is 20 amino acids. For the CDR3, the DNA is TGCGCCAGCAGCTCCGAACCGGTCCAGACACTCAAGAAAACTAATGAAAAACTGTTTTTT. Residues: CASSSEPVQTLKKTNEKLFF.

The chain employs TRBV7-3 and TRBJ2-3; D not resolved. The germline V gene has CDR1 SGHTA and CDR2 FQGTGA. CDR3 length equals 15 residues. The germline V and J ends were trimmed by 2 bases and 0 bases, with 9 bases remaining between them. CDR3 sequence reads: CASSLVGLSTDTQYF. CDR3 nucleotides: TGTGCCAGCAGCTTAGTGGGCTTGAGCACAGATACGCAGTATTTT.

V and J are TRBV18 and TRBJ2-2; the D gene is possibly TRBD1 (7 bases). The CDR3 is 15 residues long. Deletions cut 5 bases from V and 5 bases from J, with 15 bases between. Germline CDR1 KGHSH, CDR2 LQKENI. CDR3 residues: CASSYRTGGTGELFF. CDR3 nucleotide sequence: TGTGCCAGCTCATACCGGACAGGAGGGACCGGGGAGCTGTTTTTT.

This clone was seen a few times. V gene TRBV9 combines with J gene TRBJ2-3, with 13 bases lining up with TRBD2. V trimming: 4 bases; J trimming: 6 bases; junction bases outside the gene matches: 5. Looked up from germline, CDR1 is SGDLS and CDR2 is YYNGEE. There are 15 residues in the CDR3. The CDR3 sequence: CASSPLAGGPDTQYF. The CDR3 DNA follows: TGTGCCAGCAGCCCACTAGCGGGGGGGCCGGATACGCAGTATTTT. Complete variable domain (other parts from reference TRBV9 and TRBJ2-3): DSGVTQTPKHLITATGQRVTLRCSPRSGDLSVYWYQQSLDQGLQFLIQYYNGEERAKGNILERFSAQQFPDLHSELNLSSLELGDSALYFCASSPLAGGPDTQYFGPGTRLTVL.

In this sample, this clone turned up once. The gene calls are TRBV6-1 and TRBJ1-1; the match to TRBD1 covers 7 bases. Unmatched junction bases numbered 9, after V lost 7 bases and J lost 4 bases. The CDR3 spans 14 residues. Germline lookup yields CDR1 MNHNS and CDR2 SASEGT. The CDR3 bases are TGTGCCAGCACGGCAGGGGGTGAGGCCACTGAAGCTTTCTTT. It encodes CASTAGGEATEAFF.

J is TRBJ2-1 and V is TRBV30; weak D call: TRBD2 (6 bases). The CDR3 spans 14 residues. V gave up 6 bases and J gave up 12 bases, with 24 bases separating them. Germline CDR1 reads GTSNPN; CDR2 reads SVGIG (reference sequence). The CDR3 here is CACRGGRGPSGQFF. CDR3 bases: TGTGCCTGCCGGGGCGGGCGGGGCCCTTCGGGGCAGTTCTTC.

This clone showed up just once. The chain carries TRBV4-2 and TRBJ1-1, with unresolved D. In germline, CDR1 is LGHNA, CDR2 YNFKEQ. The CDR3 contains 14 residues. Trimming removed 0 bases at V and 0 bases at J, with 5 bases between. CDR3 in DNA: TGTGCCAGCAGCCAAGAACCTATGAACACTGAAGCTTTCTTT. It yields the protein CASSQEPMNTEAFF.

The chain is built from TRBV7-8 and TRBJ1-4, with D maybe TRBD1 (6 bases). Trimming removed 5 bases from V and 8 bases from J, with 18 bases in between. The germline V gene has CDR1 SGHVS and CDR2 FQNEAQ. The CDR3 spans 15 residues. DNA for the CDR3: TGTGCCAGCAGCCTCTCCCGGGACATAGGAGAAAAACTGTTTTTT. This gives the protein CASSLSRDIGEKLFF.

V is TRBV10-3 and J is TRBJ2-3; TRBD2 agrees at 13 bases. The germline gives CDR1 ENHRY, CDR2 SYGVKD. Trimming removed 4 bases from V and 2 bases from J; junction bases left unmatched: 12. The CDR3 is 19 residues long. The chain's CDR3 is CAISARTSGGGPLTDTQYF. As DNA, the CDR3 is TGTGCCATCAGTGCTCGGACTAGCGGGGGCGGCCCGCTCACAGATACGCAGTATTTT.

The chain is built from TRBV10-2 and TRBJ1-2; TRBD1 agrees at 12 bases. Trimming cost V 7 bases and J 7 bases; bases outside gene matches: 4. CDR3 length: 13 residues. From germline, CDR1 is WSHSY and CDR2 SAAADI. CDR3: CASIPGQGAGYTF. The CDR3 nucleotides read TGCGCCAGCATACCGGGACAGGGGGCTGGCTACACCTTC.

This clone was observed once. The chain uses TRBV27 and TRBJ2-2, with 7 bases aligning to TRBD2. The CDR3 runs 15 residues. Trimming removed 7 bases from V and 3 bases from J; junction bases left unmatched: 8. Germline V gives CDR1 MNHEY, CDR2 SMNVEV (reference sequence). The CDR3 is CASKRTGGDTGELFF. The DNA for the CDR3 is TGTGCCAGCAAGAGGACGGGAGGTGACACCGGGGAGCTGTTTTTT.

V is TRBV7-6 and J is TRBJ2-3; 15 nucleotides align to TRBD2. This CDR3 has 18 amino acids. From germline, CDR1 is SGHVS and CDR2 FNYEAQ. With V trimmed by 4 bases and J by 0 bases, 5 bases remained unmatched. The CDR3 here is CASSSRTSGRASTDTQYF. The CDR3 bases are TGTGCCAGCAGCTCAAGGACTAGCGGGAGGGCGAGCACAGATACGCAGTATTTT. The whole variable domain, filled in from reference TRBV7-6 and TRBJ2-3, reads GAGVSQSPRYKVTKRGQDVALRCDPISGHVSLYWYRQALGQGPEFLTYFNYEAQQDKSGLPNDRFSAERPEGSISTLTIQRTEQRDSAMYRCASSSRTSGRASTDTQYFGPGTRLTVL.

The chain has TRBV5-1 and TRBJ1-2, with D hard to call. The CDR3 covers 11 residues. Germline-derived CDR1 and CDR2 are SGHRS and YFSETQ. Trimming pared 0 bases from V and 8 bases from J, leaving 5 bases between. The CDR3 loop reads CASSLGHGYTF. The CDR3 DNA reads TGCGCCAGCAGCTTGGGACACGGCTACACCTTC. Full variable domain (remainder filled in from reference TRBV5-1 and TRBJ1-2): KAGVTQTPRYLIKTRGQQVTLSCSPISGHRSVSWYQQTPGQGLQFLFEYFSETQRNKGNFPGRFSGRQFSNSRSEMNVSTLELGDSALYLCASSLGHGYTFGSGTRLTVV.

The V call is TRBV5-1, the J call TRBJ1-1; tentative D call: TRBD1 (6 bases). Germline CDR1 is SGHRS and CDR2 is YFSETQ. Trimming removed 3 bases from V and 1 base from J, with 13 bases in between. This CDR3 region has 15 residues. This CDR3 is CASSSQGTPNTEAFF. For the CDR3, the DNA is TGCGCCAGCAGCTCACAGGGAACGCCGAACACTGAAGCTTTCTTT.

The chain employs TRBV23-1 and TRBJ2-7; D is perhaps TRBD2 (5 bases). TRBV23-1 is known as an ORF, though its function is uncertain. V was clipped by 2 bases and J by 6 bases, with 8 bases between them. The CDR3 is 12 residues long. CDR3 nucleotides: TGCGCCAGCAGTCAAAGGGAGTGCGAGCAGTACTTC. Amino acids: CASSQRECEQYF.

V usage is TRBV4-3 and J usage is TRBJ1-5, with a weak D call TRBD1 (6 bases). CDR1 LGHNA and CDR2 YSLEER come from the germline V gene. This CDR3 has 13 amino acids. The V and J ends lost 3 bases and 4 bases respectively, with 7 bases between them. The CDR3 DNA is TGCGCCAGCAGCCAGGACAGTAATCAGCCCCAGCATTTT. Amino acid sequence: CASSQDSNQPQHF.

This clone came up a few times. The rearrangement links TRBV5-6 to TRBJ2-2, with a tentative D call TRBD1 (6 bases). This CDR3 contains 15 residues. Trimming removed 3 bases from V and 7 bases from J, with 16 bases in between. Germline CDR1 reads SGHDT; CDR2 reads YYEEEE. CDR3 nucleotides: TGTGCCAGCAGCTATACGGGACACCCCAGCGGGGAGCTGTTTTTT. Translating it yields CASSYTGHPSGELFF.

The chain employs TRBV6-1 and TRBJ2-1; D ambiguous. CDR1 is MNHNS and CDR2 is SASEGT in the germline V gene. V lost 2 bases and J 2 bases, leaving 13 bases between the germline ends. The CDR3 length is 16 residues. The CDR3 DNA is TGTGCCAGCAGTGAATGGCACGGTCTAGCCTACAATGAGCAGTTCTTC. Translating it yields CASSEWHGLAYNEQFF.

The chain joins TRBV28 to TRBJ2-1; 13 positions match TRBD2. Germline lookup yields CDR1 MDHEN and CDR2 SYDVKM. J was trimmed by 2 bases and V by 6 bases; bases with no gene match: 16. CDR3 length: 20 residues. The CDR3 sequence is CASSSPSWTSGGPTYNEQFF. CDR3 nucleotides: TGTGCCAGCAGCTCCCCGTCCTGGACTAGCGGGGGCCCAACCTACAATGAGCAGTTCTTC.

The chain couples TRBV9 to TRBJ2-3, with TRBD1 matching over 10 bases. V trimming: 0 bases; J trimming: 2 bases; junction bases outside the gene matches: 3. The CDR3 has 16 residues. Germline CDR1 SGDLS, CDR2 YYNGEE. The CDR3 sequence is CASSVVGQGYTDTQYF. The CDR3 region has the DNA TGTGCCAGCAGCGTAGTGGGACAGGGGTACACAGATACGCAGTATTTT. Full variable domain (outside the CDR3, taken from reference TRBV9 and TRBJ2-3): DSGVTQTPKHLITATGQRVTLRCSPRSGDLSVYWYQQSLDQGLQFLIQYYNGEERAKGNILERFSAQQFPDLHSELNLSSLELGDSALYFCASSVVGQGYTDTQYFGPGTRLTVL.

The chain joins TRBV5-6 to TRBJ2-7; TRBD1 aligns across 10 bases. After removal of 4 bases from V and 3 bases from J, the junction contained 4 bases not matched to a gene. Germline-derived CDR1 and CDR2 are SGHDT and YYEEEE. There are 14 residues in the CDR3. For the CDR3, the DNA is TGTGCCAGCAGCAACCGGGACAGGGGCTACGAGCAGTACTTC. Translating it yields CASSNRDRGYEQYF.

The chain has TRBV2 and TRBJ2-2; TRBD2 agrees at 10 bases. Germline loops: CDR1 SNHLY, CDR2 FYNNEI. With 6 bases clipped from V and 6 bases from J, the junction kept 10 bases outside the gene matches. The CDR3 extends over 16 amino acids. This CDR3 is CASRVTSGARPGELFF. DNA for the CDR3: TGTGCCAGCAGGGTTACTAGCGGGGCCCGCCCCGGGGAGCTGTTTTTT. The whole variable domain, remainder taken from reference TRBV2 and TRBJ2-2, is EPEVTQTPSHQVTQMGQEVILRCVPISNHLYFYWYRQILGQKVEFLVSFYNNEISEKSEIFDDQFSVERPDGSNFTLKIRSTKLEDSAMYFCASRVTSGARPGELFFGEGSRLTVL.

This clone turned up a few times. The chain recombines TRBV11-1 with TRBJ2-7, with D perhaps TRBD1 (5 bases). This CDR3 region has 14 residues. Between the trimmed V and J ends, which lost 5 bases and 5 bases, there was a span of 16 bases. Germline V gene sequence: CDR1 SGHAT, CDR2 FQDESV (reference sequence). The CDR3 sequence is CASSQEAGQDEQYF. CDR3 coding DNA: TGTGCCAGCAGCCAAGAGGCAGGGCAGGACGAGCAGTACTTC.

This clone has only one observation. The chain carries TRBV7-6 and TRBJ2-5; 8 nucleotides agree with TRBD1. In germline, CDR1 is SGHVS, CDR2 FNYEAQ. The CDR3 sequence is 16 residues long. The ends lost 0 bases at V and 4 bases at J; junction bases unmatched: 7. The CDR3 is CASSLARDRLRETQYF. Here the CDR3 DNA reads TGTGCCAGCAGCTTAGCCCGGGACAGGCTAAGAGAGACCCAGTACTTC.